This record concerns one T cell receptor (beta chain) sequence. As yet, its antigen is unknown. There are 13 residues in the CDR3. V lost 5 bases, J lost 4 bases, and 5 bases stayed unmatched. CDR1 is MNHEY, CDR2 SVGAGI, per germline. The data were taken from a study of identifying expanded T cells in peripheral blood. Findings of the study overall: Over about two and four weeks, about 15 and 18 clones changed, versus approximately 1.2 between replicates.

The table came from immunoSEQ multiplex PCR; TCRdb's copy has only in-frame clones and leaves some out. The sample lists under 150,000 clones, approximately 80% seen once, with roughly 3.3% in the top ten. The sequencing sample was made of blood. The clonotype originates from a person between 18 and 75 years old in good health. This sequence joins TRBV6-5 and TRBJ2-7, with 7 positions matching TRBD1. The CDR3 here is CASSLGQTYEQYF. CDR3 in DNA: TGTGCCAGCAGTCTGGGACAGACGTACGAGCAGTACTTC.